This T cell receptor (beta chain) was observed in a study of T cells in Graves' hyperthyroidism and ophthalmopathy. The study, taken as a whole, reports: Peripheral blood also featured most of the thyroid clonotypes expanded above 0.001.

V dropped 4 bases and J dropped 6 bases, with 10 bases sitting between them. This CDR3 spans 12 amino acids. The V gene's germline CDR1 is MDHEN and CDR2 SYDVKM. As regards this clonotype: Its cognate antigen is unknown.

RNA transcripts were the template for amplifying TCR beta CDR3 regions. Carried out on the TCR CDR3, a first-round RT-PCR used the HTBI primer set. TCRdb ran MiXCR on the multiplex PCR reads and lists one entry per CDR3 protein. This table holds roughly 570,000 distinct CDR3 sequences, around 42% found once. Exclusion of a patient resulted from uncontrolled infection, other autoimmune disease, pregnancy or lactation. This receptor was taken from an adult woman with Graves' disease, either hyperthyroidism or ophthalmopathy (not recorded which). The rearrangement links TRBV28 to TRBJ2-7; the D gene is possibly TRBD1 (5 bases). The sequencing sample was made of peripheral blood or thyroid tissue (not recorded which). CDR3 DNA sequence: TGTGCCAGCAGTTCAGGGTTCGGCGAGCAGTACTTC. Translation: CASSSGFGEQYF.